The source of this TCR beta chain is a study of shared clonotypes between healthy human individuals (dated by TCRdb to the early 2020s). A note on the overall study: Three men and a couple of women, aged 18 to 49 years, made up the cohort. Per donor, three plates each were used for CD4 naive and CD4 memory, two for CD8 naive, and one for CD8 memory. Different laboratories and diverse techniques were used to prepare libraries and sequence TCR repertoires, to increase sequencing depth and limit assay-specific biases. To estimate repertoire size and how much clonotypes are shared between individuals, the study performed deep sequencing of blood TCR repertoires from about five healthy adults. Leukapheresis yielded between about 0.85 and 10 billion PBMCs per donor.

Using the deep immunoSEQ assay, TCR CDR3 regions were amplified from genomic DNA by multiplex PCR. Extracted genomic DNA from each cell subset was distributed evenly across all wells of several immunoSEQ 96-well plates, and each plate was treated as a replicate. For sorted subsets, each replicate PCR was loaded with roughly 0.2 ug genomic DNA, equivalent to 30,000 or so T cell genomes. The purified libraries were quantified using a Qubit 3.0 fluorometer, sized with a Bioanalyzer 2100, and then quantified again using the KAPA Library Quantification kit. Every immunoSEQ 96-well plate was sequenced on a dedicated single-read 150-cycle Illumina NextSeq 550 flow cell. Turning to the authors' computational methods: Because the immunoSEQ output included only junctional sequences and no quality scores, the filtering could not be the same as the filtering used for full-length reads. To assign V/J genes and CDR3, sequences were annotated against IMGT germline references using PyIR, a Python wrapper for IgBLAST v1.9. Any read was removed if the V/J assignment was weak (E-value above 1e-6), the CDR3 was missing, or the read contained stop codons, out-of-frame junctions, or ambiguous translated residues. A V3J clonotype was defined by an identical inferred V gene, J gene, and CDR3 amino acid sequence. To compute the percentage overlap between repertoires, the number of shared unique clonotypes was divided by the size of the smaller repertoire. RTK rarefaction, the Chao1 estimator, and Recon v2.1 estimates of unobserved clonotypes were used to assess repertoire richness. Generation probabilities were computed with OLGA for all TCRbeta clonotypes obtained by the gDNA method from several donors. The source is immuneACCESS, and TCRdb retained only in-frame sequences with V and J called. Part of the clones is not carried over; for the studies checked, unresolved V genes explain less than half of this, and the remainder is unexplained. That table is the source of V, J and clone size, and D and trimming were worked out from the DNA. The sample contains over 750,000 clones, approximately 96% of them found a single time. The ten largest clones take up about 0.25% of the sample.

The count of this clone is one. Its antigen is still unknown. No much larger clone is present one base from it, and per-base qualities are unavailable. The germline V gene gives CDR1 as WSHSY and CDR2 as SAAADI. At the junction V is shortened by 4 bases and J by 5 bases, with 17 bases in between. The CDR3 has 15 amino acids, counting the end cysteine and phenylalanine. The retained sequence is limited to the CDR3, 45 bases, with the frame set at the first base. Overall results and qualifications from the work: Estimated clonotype richness was generally larger for naive than for memory subsets. Pairwise subsampling indicated that sequencing depth was expected to affect the degree of clonotype sharing among donors. Because the study included a small number of donors, the genetic and exposure-history diversity represented was limited. Only blood was sampled, and tissue TCR repertoires likely differ from those in blood. Rarefaction of sorted-subset datasets indicated incomplete sequencing despite the large sequencing depth. Compared with non-shared clonotypes, clonotypes shared by all four sorted-subset donors had higher generation probabilities. When a few donors were compared, the shared fraction of clonotypes was around 5% for naive CD4, around 3.5% for naive CD8, 2.3% for memory CD4, and around 0.4% for memory CD8.

CD8 naive samples were obtained by positive selection for CCR7 among CD45RO-negative cells, yielding a CD45RA+CCR7+ population from which TemRA cells were excluded. The donors were healthy, HIV-negative adults with no recently reported acute infections or vaccinations. Every donor was a Caucasian adult living in Nashville, Tennessee, USA. Blood was collected by leukapheresis, and PBMCs were isolated by Ficoll-Histopaque density gradient centrifugation and then cryopreserved in liquid nitrogen vapor phase. Analytical flow cytometry was used to check the purity and quantity of each magnetically sorted T cell population. Each sorted fraction had its genomic DNA isolated and then quantified by UV absorbance on a Nanodrop 2000c.

Recombination joined TRBV10-2 with TRBJ2-5; the D region possibly corresponds to TRBD2 (7 bases align). The TCR originated in a man aged 25 to 45 in good health. Sequencing input: naive CD8+ T cells sorted from blood. The sample's cell subset or site label, decoded: CD45RA+CCR7+. The CDR3 reads as follows: CASSVGGLGGETQYF. The bases read TGCGCCAGCAGTGTAGGGGGGCTGGGAGGGGAGACCCAGTACTTC.